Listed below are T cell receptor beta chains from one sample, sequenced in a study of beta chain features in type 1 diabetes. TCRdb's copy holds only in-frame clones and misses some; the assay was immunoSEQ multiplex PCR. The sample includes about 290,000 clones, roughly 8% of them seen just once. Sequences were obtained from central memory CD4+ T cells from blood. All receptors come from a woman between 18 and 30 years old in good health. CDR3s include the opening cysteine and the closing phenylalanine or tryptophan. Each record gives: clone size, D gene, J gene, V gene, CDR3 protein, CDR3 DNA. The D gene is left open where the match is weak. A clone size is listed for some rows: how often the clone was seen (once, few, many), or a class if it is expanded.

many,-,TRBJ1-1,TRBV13,CASSKTGSGMNTEAFF,TGTGCCAGCAGTAAAACAGGGTCGGGGATGAACACTGAAGCTTTCTTT
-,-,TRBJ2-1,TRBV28,CASSLFDPSYNEQFF,TGTGCCAGCAGTTTATTCGACCCCAGCTACAATGAGCAGTTCTTC
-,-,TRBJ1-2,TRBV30,CAWSVWGSGYTF,TGTGCCTGGAGTGTATGGGGGAGCGGCTACACCTTC
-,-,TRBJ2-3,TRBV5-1,CASRPQGRGTDTQYF,TGCGCCAGCAGACCACAGGGTAGGGGCACAGATACGCAGTATTTT
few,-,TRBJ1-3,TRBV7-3,CASSDTTGNTIYF,TGTGCCAGCAGCGACACAACTGGAAACACCATATATTTT
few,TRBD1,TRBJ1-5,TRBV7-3,CASSLTGNNQPQHF,TGTGCCAGCAGCTTGACAGGGAACAATCAGCCCCAGCATTTT
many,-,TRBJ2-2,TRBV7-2,CASSLEGGELFF,TGTGCCAGCAGCTTAGAGGGCGGGGAGCTGTTTTTT
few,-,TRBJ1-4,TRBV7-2,CASSLGGSNEKLFF,TGTGCCAGCAGCTTAGGGGGATCTAATGAAAAACTGTTTTTT
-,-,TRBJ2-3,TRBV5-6,CASREGGQGGADTQYF,TGTGCCAGCAGAGAGGGCGGGCAGGGAGGCGCCGATACGCAGTATTTT
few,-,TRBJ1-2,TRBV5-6,CASSPPWQGSYGYTF,TGTGCCAGCAGCCCCCCTTGGCAGGGTTCTTATGGCTACACCTTC
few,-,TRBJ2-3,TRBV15,CATSRDGGGRTDTQYF,TGTGCCACCAGCAGAGATGGGGGGGGCCGCACAGATACGCAGTATTTT
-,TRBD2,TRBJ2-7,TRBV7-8,CASSLRLAGPREQYF,TGTGCCAGCAGCTTACGGCTAGCGGGCCCTAGAGAGCAGTACTTC
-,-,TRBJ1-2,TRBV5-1,CASSLRGNYGYTF,TGCGCCAGCAGCTTGAGAGGGAACTATGGCTACACCTTC
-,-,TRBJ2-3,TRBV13,CASVRGRLETDTQYF,TGTGCCAGCGTTCGGGGGCGCCTTGAGACAGATACGCAGTATTTT
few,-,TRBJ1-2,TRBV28,CASSFPGSWGYTF,TGTGCCAGCAGTTTCCCGGGGTCGTGGGGCTACACCTTC
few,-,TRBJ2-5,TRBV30,CAWSASETQYF,TGTGCCTGGAGTGCTTCGGAGACCCAGTACTTC
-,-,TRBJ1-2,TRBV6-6,CASTKARERGYTF,TGTGCCAGCACCAAGGCCAGGGAGAGGGGCTACACCTTC
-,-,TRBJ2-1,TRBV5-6,CASSFFDRDNEQFF,TGTGCCAGCAGCTTCTTCGACAGAGACAATGAGCAGTTCTTC
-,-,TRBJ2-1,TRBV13,CASSSRPGEHNEQFF,TGTGCCAGCAGCTCCCGACCGGGAGAGCACAATGAGCAGTTCTTC
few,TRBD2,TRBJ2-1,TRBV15,CATSRSIAGYNEQFF,TGTGCCACCAGCAGATCGATAGCGGGGTACAATGAGCAGTTCTTC
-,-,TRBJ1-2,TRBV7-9,CASSFGQNYGYTF,TGTGCCAGCAGCTTCGGGCAGAACTATGGCTACACCTTC
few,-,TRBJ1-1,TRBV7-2,CASSQWGEAFF,TGTGCCAGCAGTCAATGGGGTGAAGCTTTCTTT
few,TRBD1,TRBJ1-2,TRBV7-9,CASSPALDRIKDGYTF,TGTGCCAGCAGCCCGGCCCTGGACAGGATTAAGGATGGCTACACCTTC
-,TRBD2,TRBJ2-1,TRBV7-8,CASSPQSGRGYNEQFF,TGTGCCAGCAGCCCCCAAAGCGGGAGGGGCTACAATGAGCAGTTCTTC
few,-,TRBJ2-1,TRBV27,CASSSGSYNEQFF,TGTGCCAGCAGTTCCGGGTCCTACAATGAGCAGTTCTTC
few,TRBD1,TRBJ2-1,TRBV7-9,CASTTGAEQFF,TGTGCCAGCACCACAGGGGCTGAGCAGTTCTTC
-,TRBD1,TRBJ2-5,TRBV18,CASSRRQGAGETQYF,TGTGCCAGCTCACGGCGACAGGGGGCTGGAGAGACCCAGTACTTC
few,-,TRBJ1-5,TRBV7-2,CASSLVQGDTQPQHF,TGTGCCAGCAGCTTAGTCCAGGGTGACACGCAGCCCCAGCATTTT
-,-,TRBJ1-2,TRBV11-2,CASSLGRPSQTYGYTF,TGTGCCAGCAGCTTAGGGAGGCCGAGCCAGACCTATGGCTACACCTTC
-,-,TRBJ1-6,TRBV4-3,CASSQSWRRAGSPLHF,TGCGCCAGCAGCCAATCTTGGCGACGGGCTGGTTCACCCCTCCACTTT
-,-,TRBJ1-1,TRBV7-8,CASSLRRQVITEAFF,TGTGCCAGCAGCTTAAGGCGACAGGTGATCACTGAAGCTTTCTTT
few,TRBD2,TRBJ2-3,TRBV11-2,CASSPSGGTLYTQYF,TGTGCCAGCAGCCCTAGCGGGGGGACCCTCTATACGCAGTATTTT
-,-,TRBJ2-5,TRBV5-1,CASSLWSGGEETQYF,TGCGCCAGCAGCTTGTGGAGTGGAGGGGAGGAGACCCAGTACTTC
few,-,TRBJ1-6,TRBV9,CASSQEGGLSPLHF,TGTGCCAGCAGCCAAGAGGGGGGCCTTTCACCCCTCCACTTT
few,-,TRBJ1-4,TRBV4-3,CASRPGSQSEKLFF,TGCGCCAGCAGGCCGGGAAGTCAGAGTGAAAAACTGTTTTTT
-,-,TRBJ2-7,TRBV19,CASSRRQDSTYEQYF,TGTGCCAGTAGTCGCCGGCAGGACAGCACCTACGAGCAGTACTTC
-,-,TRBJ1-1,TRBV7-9,CASSEYMNTEAFF,TGTGCCAGCAGCGAGTACATGAACACTGAAGCTTTCTTT
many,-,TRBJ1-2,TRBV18,CASSPNRDTGGYTF,TGTGCCAGCTCACCGAACCGGGACACCGGTGGCTACACCTTC
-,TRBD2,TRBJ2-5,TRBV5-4,CASSATSGGETQYF,TGTGCCAGCAGCGCGACTAGCGGGGGAGAGACCCAGTACTTC
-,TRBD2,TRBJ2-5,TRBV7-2,CASSLGFSGGAFETQYF,TGTGCCAGCAGCTTAGGGTTCAGCGGGGGGGCGTTTGAGACCCAGTACTTC
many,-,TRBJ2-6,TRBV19,CASSIQGGSGANVLTF,TGTGCCAGTAGTATACAGGGAGGCTCTGGGGCCAACGTCCTGACTTTC
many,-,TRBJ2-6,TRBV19,CASSIFSGSGANVLTF,TGTGCCAGTAGTATATTCAGTGGGTCTGGGGCCAACGTCCTGACTTTC
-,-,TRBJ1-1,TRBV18,CASSHPPGNTEAFF,TGTGCCAGCTCACACCCCCCAGGGAACACTGAAGCTTTCTTT
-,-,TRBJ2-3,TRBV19,CASRDWADTQYF,TGTGCCAGTAGGGATTGGGCAGATACGCAGTATTTT
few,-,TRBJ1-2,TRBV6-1,CASNREDDGYTF,TGTGCCAGCAACAGGGAGGACGATGGCTACACCTTC
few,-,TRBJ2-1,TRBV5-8,CASSLAGQTYNEQFF,TGTGCCAGCAGCTTGGCAGGACAGACTTACAATGAGCAGTTCTTC
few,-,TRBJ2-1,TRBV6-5,CASSYGGGSYNEQFF,TGTGCCAGCAGTTACGGAGGAGGCTCCTACAATGAGCAGTTCTTC
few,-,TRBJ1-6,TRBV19,CASTFSRVTSPLHF,TGTGCCAGTACCTTCTCCAGGGTAACTTCACCCCTCCACTTT
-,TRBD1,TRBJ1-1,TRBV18,CASSPGRTGGANTEAFF,TGTGCCAGCTCACCTGGCCGGACAGGGGGCGCAAACACTGAAGCTTTCTTT
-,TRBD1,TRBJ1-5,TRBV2,CASSETQTGGWGNQPQHF,TGTGCCAGCAGTGAAACCCAGACAGGGGGTTGGGGCAATCAGCCCCAGCATTTT
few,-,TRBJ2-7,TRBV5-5,CASSFWDSSYEQYF,TGTGCCAGCAGCTTTTGGGACTCCTCCTACGAGCAGTACTTC
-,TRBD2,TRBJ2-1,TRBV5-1,CASRQAGANNEQFF,TGCGCCAGCAGACAAGCGGGGGCGAACAATGAGCAGTTCTTC
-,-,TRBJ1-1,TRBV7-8,CASSDKGPRGKAFF,TGTGCCAGCAGCGACAAAGGCCCCCGGGGGAAAGCTTTCTTT
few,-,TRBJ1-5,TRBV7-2,CASSFLGNQPQHF,TGTGCCAGCAGCTTCCTAGGGAATCAGCCCCAGCATTTT
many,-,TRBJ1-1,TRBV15,CATSRDQGTNTEAFF,TGTGCCACCAGCAGAGATCAGGGAACGAACACTGAAGCTTTCTTT
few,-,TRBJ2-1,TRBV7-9,CASSLEGAYNEQFF,TGTGCCAGCAGCTTGGAGGGGGCCTACAATGAGCAGTTCTTC
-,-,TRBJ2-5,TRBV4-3,CASSRGTDQETQYF,TGCGCCAGCAGCCGAGGGACTGACCAAGAGACCCAGTACTTC
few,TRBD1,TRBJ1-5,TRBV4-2,CASSQALTGVRGNQPQHF,TGTGCCAGCAGCCAAGCCCTTACAGGGGTCCGAGGGAATCAGCCCCAGCATTTT
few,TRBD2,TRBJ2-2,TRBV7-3,CASSPLGEGTGELFF,TGTGCCAGCAGCCCGCTTGGGGAGGGAACCGGGGAGCTGTTTTTT